These 5 T cell receptor beta chains came from one sample sequenced in a study of blood T cell repertoires in COVID-19. Using immunoSEQ multiplex PCR, the repertoire was profiled, and TCRdb retains in-frame clones only, with some absent. The table lists approximately 96,000 clones, roughly 90% of them singletons, with 4% to 5% in the top ten. Source material: peripheral blood. The receptors derive from a human donor with COVID-19, enrolled during active disease. The donor label of this sample is uncertain.

The rearrangement joins TRBV2 to TRBJ1-2; 7 bases match TRBD1. V lost 6 bases, J lost 4 bases, and 5 bases stayed unmatched. The V gene's germline CDR1 is SNHLY and CDR2 FYNNEI. This CDR3 has 13 residues. The CDR3 here is CASRGTASYGYTF. CDR3 in DNA: TGTGCCAGCAGGGGGACAGCTTCCTATGGCTACACCTTC.

The chain links TRBV10-3 to TRBJ2-1, with 7 bases aligning to TRBD1. Losses at the gene ends were 4 bases for V and 5 bases for J; bases not matched to a gene: 8. Germline V CDR1 and CDR2: ENHRY, SYGVKD. CDR3 size: 15 residues. DNA for the CDR3: TGTGCCATCAGTGCGCTAGGGGGCCGGAACAATGAGCAGTTCTTC. Protein product: CAISALGGRNNEQFF.

The genes are TRBV7-9 and TRBJ1-1, with D uncertain. Per the germline V gene, CDR1 is SEHNR and CDR2 is FQNEAQ (reference sequence). This CDR3 is built from 14 residues. V lost 5 bases and J 0 bases, leaving 10 bases between the germline ends. CDR3 nucleotide sequence: TGTGCCAGCAGCCCAAATGGGCTGAACACTGAAGCTTTCTTT. It is translated as CASSPNGLNTEAFF. Supplemented by reference TRBV7-9 and TRBJ1-1, the full variable domain reads DTGVSQNPRHKITKRGQNVTFRCDPISEHNRLYWYRQTLGQGPEFLTYFQNEAQLEKSRLLSDRFSAERPKGSFSTLEIQRTEQGDSAMYLCASSPNGLNTEAFFGQGTRLTVV.

CDR3 loop: CASSVDSSSTDTQYF. The CDR3 DNA sequence: TGTGCCAGCAGCGTGGACAGCTCTAGCACAGATACGCAGTATTTT. This chain joins TRBV9 and TRBJ2-3; D possibly corresponds to TRBD1 (6 bases). Trimming pared 2 bases from V and 0 bases from J, leaving 10 bases between. The CDR3 contains 15 residues. CDR1 is SGDLS and CDR2 is YYNGEE in the germline V gene.

J is TRBJ1-5 and V is TRBV5-1, with 7 bases lining up with TRBD1. Germline CDR1 SGHRS, CDR2 YFSETQ. V shed 4 bases and J 7 bases; nucleotides not matched to a gene: 5. The CDR3 extends over 13 amino acids. Written as DNA, the CDR3 is TGCGCCAGCAGCCCCAGGGGGTCGCAGCCCCAGCATTTT. Protein: CASSPRGSQPQHF. The full variable domain, rest sourced from reference TRBV5-1 and TRBJ1-5, is KAGVTQTPRYLIKTRGQQVTLSCSPISGHRSVSWYQQTPGQGLQFLFEYFSETQRNKGNFPGRFSGRQFSNSRSEMNVSTLELGDSALYLCASSPRGSQPQHFGDGTRLSIL.